The rows below give T cell receptor beta chains drawn from one sample of a study of post-analysis software for immune sequencing data. One entry per CDR3 protein results from TCRdb running MiXCR on the PCR reads. Altogether around 400,000 distinct CDR3 sequences are present, 30% to 40% being singletons, with the ten largest covering roughly 8.2%. The source material was blood. The receptors were gathered from a girl under 10 years old with multiple sclerosis. Each CDR3 is given with its conserved first and last residue. Each record gives: clone size, D gene, V gene, J gene, CDR3 protein, CDR3 DNA. A D gene is named only where the DNA matches it firmly. Size values are once, few and many counts, or a class for expanded clones, and some rows have none.

>-|TRBD1|TRBV6-5|TRBJ2-7
CASRVWTGAHYEQYF
TGTGCCAGCAGGGTGTGGACAGGTGCCCACTACGAGCAGTACTTC
>few|-|TRBV29-1|TRBJ2-7
CSVESLLTPKAYF
TGCAGCGTTGAAAGCCTCTTGACACCTAAAGCGTACTTC
>few|-|TRBV20-1|TRBJ2-7
CSARDRSIISYEQYF
TGCAGTGCTAGAGATCGTAGTATCATCTCCTACGAGCAGTACTTC
>-|-|TRBV21-1|TRBJ2-5
CASSRTPPGGSARRLKETQYF
TGTGCCAGCAGCAGGACACCCCCGGGAGGATCAGCTCGGCGGTTAAAAGAGACCCAGTACTTC
>-|-|TRBV9|TRBJ1-2
CASSQGPGGIYGYTF
TGTGCCAGCAGCCAGGGACCGGGGGGGATCTATGGCTACACCTTC
>few|TRBD1|TRBV12-3/TRBV12-4|TRBJ2-1
CASSSGQSYNEQFF
TGCGCCAGCAGCTCGGGACAGAGCTACAATGAGCAGTTCTTC
>few|TRBD2|TRBV6-6|TRBJ2-7
CASRTGTSGRLPVQYF
TGTGCCAGCAGGACCGGGACTAGCGGGAGGCTTCCCGTTCAGTACTTC
>few|TRBD2|TRBV12-3/TRBV12-4|TRBJ2-5
CASSETSGADQETQYF
TGTGCCAGCAGCGAGACTAGCGGGGCCGACCAAGAGACCCAGTACTTC
>-|TRBD2|TRBV6-5|TRBJ2-3
CASSHWEGDTQYF
TGTGCCAGCAGTCACTGGGAGGGAGATACGCAGTATTTT
>few|-|TRBV20-1|TRBJ2-1
CSARVPHEQFF
TGCAGTGCTAGAGTCCCCCATGAGCAGTTCTTC
>-|-|TRBV7-2|TRBJ2-7
CASSLNPGLKTYEQYF
TGTGCCAGCAGCTTAAATCCGGGACTGAAAACCTACGAGCAGTACTTC
>few|-|TRBV20-1|TRBJ2-7
CSASTGSSYEQYF
TGCAGTGCTAGTACAGGGAGCTCCTACGAGCAGTACTTC
>-|TRBD1|TRBV29-1|TRBJ2-7
CSAIGQGYYEQYF
TGCAGCGCCATAGGACAGGGATACTACGAGCAGTACTTC
>few|-|TRBV6-2/TRBV6-3|TRBJ2-7
CASSYDKYEQYF
TGTGCCAGCAGTTATGACAAATACGAGCAGTACTTC
>-|-|TRBV20-1|TRBJ1-5
CSAAPLVHQPQHF
TGCAGTGCAGCACCTCTGGTTCATCAGCCCCAGCATTTT
>few|-|TRBV20-1|TRBJ2-5
CSARRGGTAQETQYF
TGCAGTGCTAGGCGAGGGGGGACAGCCCAAGAGACCCAGTACTTC
>-|-|TRBV7-7|TRBJ2-7
CASSLEQGHEQYF
TGTGCCAGCAGCTTAGAGCAGGGACACGAGCAGTACTTC
>few|TRBD2|TRBV4-3|TRBJ2-5
CASSQGWLAGGPGETQYF
TGCGCCAGCAGCCAAGGGTGGCTAGCGGGAGGGCCAGGGGAGACCCAGTACTTC
>few|TRBD2|TRBV20-1|TRBJ2-4
CSAILAVGENIQYF
TGCAGTGCAATACTAGCGGTGGGAGAAAACATTCAGTACTTC
>many|-|TRBV28|TRBJ1-6
CASSPWTASDKNNSPLHF
TGTGCCAGCAGTCCCTGGACAGCATCAGATAAGAATAATTCACCCCTCCACTTT
>few|-|TRBV7-2|TRBJ2-7
CASSLEVTIYEQYF
TGTGCCAGCAGCTTAGAGGTGACCATCTACGAGCAGTACTTC
>-|-|TRBV9|TRBJ2-4
CASSHSSGLSIQYF
TGTGCCAGCAGCCACAGTTCCGGGTTAAGCATTCAGTACTTC
>-|-|TRBV20-1|TRBJ2-3
CSASGFGVSTDTQYF
TGCAGTGCTAGCGGCTTCGGGGTGAGCACAGATACGCAGTATTTT
>-|-|TRBV20-1|TRBJ2-1
CSANTGTPGNNEQFF
TGCAGTGCTAACACCGGGACTCCCGGGAACAATGAGCAGTTCTTC
>few|-|TRBV6-6|TRBJ2-4
CASSYELDRLAKNIQYF
TGTGCCAGCAGTTACGAGTTAGACAGATTAGCCAAAAACATTCAGTACTTC
>few|TRBD2|TRBV27|TRBJ2-3
CASRLAGGTDTQYF
TGTGCCAGCAGACTAGCGGGCGGCACAGATACGCAGTATTTT
>-|TRBD2|TRBV5-5|TRBJ2-7
CASSLSASGGNGEQYF
TGTGCCAGCAGCTTGTCGGCTAGCGGGGGAAACGGCGAGCAGTACTTC
>-|-|TRBV27|TRBJ2-7
CASSLWGGNERYF
TGTGCCAGCAGTTTATGGGGCGGGAACGAGCGGTACTTC
>few|-|TRBV5-1|TRBJ2-3
CASSLEPGDTQYF
TGCGCCAGCAGCTTGGAGCCCGGAGATACGCAGTATTTT
>-|-|TRBV20-1|TRBJ1-4
CSAKTGQYFATNEKLFF
TGCAGTGCGAAAACCGGACAGTATTTTGCAACTAATGAAAAACTGTTTTTT
>few|TRBD1|TRBV6-5|TRBJ2-7
CASSYSGQYAEQYF
TGTGCCAGCAGTTACTCGGGACAGTACGCGGAGCAGTACTTC
>few|-|TRBV28|TRBJ2-7
CASSSPRVGSSYEQYF
TGTGCCAGCAGCTCCCCCCGGGTCGGCAGCTCCTACGAGCAGTACTTC
>few|-|TRBV20-1|TRBJ2-7
CSARERRQSYEQYF
TGCAGTGCTAGAGAGCGGCGTCAATCCTACGAGCAGTACTTC
>few|-|TRBV28|TRBJ1-1
CASSLWARPEAFF
TGTGCCAGCAGTTTATGGGCGAGGCCTGAAGCTTTCTTT
>-|TRBD1|TRBV29-1|TRBJ1-2
CSVEDRAGGGYTF
TGCAGCGTTGAAGATCGGGCAGGGGGCGGCTACACCTTC